These T cell receptor beta chains were read from a single sample in a study of shared clonotypes between healthy human individuals. TCRdb's table, derived via immunoSEQ multiplex PCR, lists solely in-frame clones and lacks some. The sample consists of roughly 2.1 million clones, 90% to 95% of them appearing once. Input material: naive CD8+ T cells from PBMCs. The receptors shown here come from a man aged 18 to 30 in good health. Some clones in this sample may be carry-over from other donors' samples. Each CDR3 is given with its conserved first and last residue. The D gene is left open where the match is weak. Not every row has a clone size; where given, it reads once, few, many or a size class.

clone size: .; J gene: TRBJ1-1; V gene: TRBV27; CDR3 length: 13; D gene: .; CDR3 DNA: TGTGCCAGCAGTGATATAAGGGGTACTGAAGCTTTCTTT; CDR3 protein: CASSDIRGTEAFF
clone size: few; J gene: TRBJ1-5; V gene: TRBV30; CDR3 length: 15; D gene: TRBD1; CDR3 DNA: TGTGCCTGGAGGGTAAGGACAGGGGCAGATCAGCCCCAGCATTTT; CDR3 protein: CAWRVRTGADQPQHF
clone size: .; J gene: TRBJ1-5; V gene: TRBV15; CDR3 length: 18; D gene: .; CDR3 DNA: TGTGCCACCAGCAGAGATGCCGTCCGACATAGTAGCAATCAGCCCCAGCATTTT; CDR3 protein: CATSRDAVRHSSNQPQHF
clone size: once; J gene: TRBJ1-6; V gene: TRBV13; CDR3 length: 14; D gene: .; CDR3 DNA: TGTGCCAGCAGCGACGGGGGTATTAATTCACCCCTCCACTTT; CDR3 protein: CASSDGGINSPLHF
clone size: .; J gene: TRBJ2-1; V gene: TRBV4-1; CDR3 length: 18; D gene: TRBD2; CDR3 DNA: TGCGCCAGCAGCCAAGATTGGCTAGCGGGACGCTCCTACAATGAGCAGTTCTTC; CDR3 protein: CASSQDWLAGRSYNEQFF
clone size: .; J gene: TRBJ2-7; V gene: TRBV27; CDR3 length: 16; D gene: TRBD1; CDR3 DNA: TGTGCCAGCAGTCCATGGGCGGGACAGGTGACCTACGAGCAGTACTTC; CDR3 protein: CASSPWAGQVTYEQYF
clone size: .; J gene: TRBJ2-7; V gene: TRBV4-1; CDR3 length: 17; D gene: .; CDR3 DNA: TGCGCCAGCAGCCAAAGCCCGTCTGCGGGTAGTTCCTACGAGCAGTACTTC; CDR3 protein: CASSQSPSAGSSYEQYF
clone size: .; J gene: TRBJ2-7; V gene: TRBV27; CDR3 length: 13; D gene: .; CDR3 DNA: TGTGCCAGCAGTTTCGGACGGTCCTACGAGCAGTACTTC; CDR3 protein: CASSFGRSYEQYF
clone size: .; J gene: TRBJ2-2; V gene: TRBV11-2; CDR3 length: 16; D gene: TRBD2; CDR3 DNA: TGTGCCAGCAGACCAAGGACTAGCGGGAACACCGGGGAGCTGTTTTTT; CDR3 protein: CASRPRTSGNTGELFF
clone size: .; J gene: TRBJ2-7; V gene: TRBV7-9; CDR3 length: 15; D gene: TRBD1; CDR3 DNA: TGTGCCAGCAGCGGATCGGACAGGGAATCCTACGAGCAGTACTTC; CDR3 protein: CASSGSDRESYEQYF
clone size: .; J gene: TRBJ2-2; V gene: TRBV27; CDR3 length: 14; D gene: .; CDR3 DNA: TGTGCCAGCAGTTCTACTCTCAACACCGGGGAGCTGTTTTTT; CDR3 protein: CASSSTLNTGELFF
clone size: .; J gene: TRBJ1-4; V gene: TRBV10-3; CDR3 length: 14; D gene: .; CDR3 DNA: TGTGCCATCAGTGAGGGGATCATCCGGGAAAAACTGTTTTTT; CDR3 protein: CAISEGIIREKLFF
clone size: .; J gene: TRBJ2-7; V gene: TRBV9; CDR3 length: 13; D gene: .; CDR3 DNA: TGTGCCAGCAGCGCCGGGACTCTCTACGAGCAGTACTTC; CDR3 protein: CASSAGTLYEQYF
clone size: .; J gene: TRBJ2-1; V gene: TRBV29-1; CDR3 length: 14; D gene: .; CDR3 DNA: TGCAGCGTTGAAAGGCAGAACTCCTACAATGAGCAGTTCTTC; CDR3 protein: CSVERQNSYNEQFF
clone size: .; J gene: TRBJ2-1; V gene: TRBV30; CDR3 length: 16; D gene: .; CDR3 DNA: TGTGCCTGGAGTGTCGGAGGGTACGACTGGGGGAATGAGCAGTTCTTC; CDR3 protein: CAWSVGGYDWGNEQFF
clone size: .; J gene: TRBJ1-1; V gene: TRBV4-2; CDR3 length: 14; D gene: .; CDR3 DNA: TGTGCCAGCAGCCAACCGGGGGAGAACACTGAAGCTTTCTTT; CDR3 protein: CASSQPGENTEAFF
clone size: .; J gene: TRBJ1-4; V gene: TRBV28; CDR3 length: 15; D gene: .; CDR3 DNA: TGTGCCAGCAGACCTTGGGGGGGGGCTGGTGAAAAACTGTTTTTT; CDR3 protein: CASRPWGGAGEKLFF
clone size: .; J gene: TRBJ1-1; V gene: TRBV7-9; CDR3 length: 15; D gene: .; CDR3 DNA: TGTGCCAGCAGCTTCCTACCGGCTCCGAACACTGAAGCTTTCTTT; CDR3 protein: CASSFLPAPNTEAFF
clone size: .; J gene: TRBJ2-2; V gene: TRBV6-5; CDR3 length: 14; D gene: .; CDR3 DNA: TGTGCCAGCAGTCCCAGGGACTCGGGCGGGGAGCTGTTTTTT; CDR3 protein: CASSPRDSGGELFF
clone size: .; J gene: TRBJ2-3; V gene: TRBV4-1; CDR3 length: 15; D gene: TRBD1; CDR3 DNA: TGCGCCAGCAGTCTTGACAGGGGTTGGGCAGATACGCAGTATTTT; CDR3 protein: CASSLDRGWADTQYF
clone size: .; J gene: TRBJ1-3; V gene: TRBV10-2; CDR3 length: 18; D gene: TRBD1; CDR3 DNA: TGCGCCAGCATCACCCCTCCGGGACAGGGGGCCTCTGGAAACACCATATATTTT; CDR3 protein: CASITPPGQGASGNTIYF
clone size: .; J gene: TRBJ1-5; V gene: TRBV27; CDR3 length: 17; D gene: .; CDR3 DNA: TGTGCCAGCAGTTCCGCCAATCCCAGGGTTAGCAATCAGCCCCAGCATTTT; CDR3 protein: CASSSANPRVSNQPQHF
clone size: .; J gene: TRBJ2-1; V gene: TRBV7-9; CDR3 length: 13; D gene: .; CDR3 DNA: TGTGCCAGCAGCCTGAACAGGGTAGCTGAGCAGTTCTTC; CDR3 protein: CASSLNRVAEQFF
clone size: once; J gene: TRBJ2-1; V gene: TRBV5-4; CDR3 length: 17; D gene: .; CDR3 DNA: TGTGCCAGCAGCTTGGCCCCCGTATGGGGGGGGCCAAATGAGCAGTTCTTC; CDR3 protein: CASSLAPVWGGPNEQFF
clone size: .; J gene: TRBJ2-1; V gene: TRBV9; CDR3 length: 15; D gene: .; CDR3 DNA: TGTGCCAGCAGCGTAGATGGTACGAATATCGATGAGCAGTTCTTC; CDR3 protein: CASSVDGTNIDEQFF
clone size: .; J gene: TRBJ2-7; V gene: TRBV4-2; CDR3 length: 15; D gene: TRBD2; CDR3 DNA: TGTGCCAGCAGCCAAGGAGCGGGAGAGTCCTACGAGCAGTACTTC; CDR3 protein: CASSQGAGESYEQYF
clone size: .; J gene: TRBJ1-4; V gene: TRBV28; CDR3 length: 16; D gene: .; CDR3 DNA: TGTGCCAGCAGCCCGGACAGACCTGGGGGTAATGAAAAACTGTTTTTT; CDR3 protein: CASSPDRPGGNEKLFF
clone size: .; J gene: TRBJ2-2; V gene: TRBV4-3; CDR3 length: 15; D gene: TRBD1; CDR3 DNA: TGCGCCAGCAGCCACGGGACAGCTTTCACCGGGGAGCTGTTTTTT; CDR3 protein: CASSHGTAFTGELFF
clone size: few; J gene: TRBJ1-5; V gene: TRBV27; CDR3 length: 14; D gene: TRBD1; CDR3 DNA: TGTGCCAGCAGTTTGGACAGGGAGGCTCAGCCCCAGCATTTT; CDR3 protein: CASSLDREAQPQHF
clone size: few; J gene: TRBJ1-1; V gene: TRBV20-1; CDR3 length: 10; D gene: .; CDR3 DNA: TGCAGTGTCCAGGGGCAGGTGGCTTTCTTT; CDR3 protein: CSVQGQVAFF
clone size: few; J gene: TRBJ2-7; V gene: TRBV27; CDR3 length: 9; D gene: .; CDR3 DNA: TGTGCCAGCGGAGTCGAGCAGTACTTC; CDR3 protein: CASGVEQYF
clone size: .; J gene: TRBJ2-1; V gene: TRBV6-5; CDR3 length: 13; D gene: .; CDR3 DNA: TGTGCCAGCAGTTACTCCCCCTACAATGAGCAGTTCTTC; CDR3 protein: CASSYSPYNEQFF
clone size: once; J gene: TRBJ2-7; V gene: TRBV2; CDR3 length: 13; D gene: .; CDR3 DNA: TGTGCCAGCAGAGAAACAGGGTTCTACGAGCAGTACTTC; CDR3 protein: CASRETGFYEQYF
clone size: .; J gene: TRBJ2-7; V gene: TRBV19; CDR3 length: 15; D gene: .; CDR3 DNA: TGTGCCAGTAGTCGGACCACCTTAAGCTCCTACGAGCAGTACTTC; CDR3 protein: CASSRTTLSSYEQYF
clone size: .; J gene: TRBJ2-5; V gene: TRBV28; CDR3 length: 15; D gene: TRBD1; CDR3 DNA: TGTGCCAGCAGTCGAGACAGGGGGTGGCTGGAGACCCAGTACTTC; CDR3 protein: CASSRDRGWLETQYF
clone size: .; J gene: TRBJ2-1; V gene: TRBV5-6; CDR3 length: 14; D gene: .; CDR3 DNA: TGTGCCAGCAGTTATCCCGCGGCGGTGGGTGAGCAGTTCTTC; CDR3 protein: CASSYPAAVGEQFF
clone size: .; J gene: TRBJ2-7; V gene: TRBV2; CDR3 length: 18; D gene: TRBD1; CDR3 DNA: TGTGCCAGCAGTGAAGCCCAGGACAGGGGGTTTCTCTACTACGAGCAGTACTTC; CDR3 protein: CASSEAQDRGFLYYEQYF
clone size: .; J gene: TRBJ2-2; V gene: TRBV9; CDR3 length: 14; D gene: .; CDR3 DNA: TGTGCCAGCAGCGTAGAAACGCAGGGCGGGGAGCTGTTTTTT; CDR3 protein: CASSVETQGGELFF
clone size: .; J gene: TRBJ2-7; V gene: TRBV28; CDR3 length: 13; D gene: TRBD2; CDR3 DNA: TGTGCCAGCAGTTTATCGGGGGGATACGAGCAGTACTTC; CDR3 protein: CASSLSGGYEQYF
clone size: .; J gene: TRBJ1-2; V gene: TRBV29-1; CDR3 length: 15; D gene: .; CDR3 DNA: TGCAGCGTCATTGGGGCAGGGAAGAAACGTGATGGCTACACCTTC; CDR3 protein: CSVIGAGKKRDGYTF
clone size: .; J gene: TRBJ2-4; V gene: TRBV27; CDR3 length: 12; D gene: .; CDR3 DNA: TGTGCCAGCAGTCAGGACAGATTCATTCAGTACTTC; CDR3 protein: CASSQDRFIQYF
clone size: .; J gene: TRBJ2-3; V gene: TRBV2; CDR3 length: 11; D gene: .; CDR3 DNA: TGTGCCAGCGGGAGAGGCGATACGCAGTATTTT; CDR3 protein: CASGRGDTQYF
clone size: .; J gene: TRBJ2-7; V gene: TRBV14; CDR3 length: 15; D gene: .; CDR3 DNA: TGTGCCAGCAGCCACCTCTCAGGGGTCGGCTACGAGCAGTACTTC; CDR3 protein: CASSHLSGVGYEQYF
clone size: .; J gene: TRBJ1-4; V gene: TRBV7-6; CDR3 length: 15; D gene: .; CDR3 DNA: TGTGCCAGCAGCCCTTTAGCGCCAACTAATGAAAAACTGTTTTTT; CDR3 protein: CASSPLAPTNEKLFF
clone size: .; J gene: TRBJ2-7; V gene: TRBV7-8; CDR3 length: 15; D gene: TRBD2; CDR3 DNA: TGTGCCAGCAGCTTAGGGACTAGCGGGAGTTACGAGCAGTACTTC; CDR3 protein: CASSLGTSGSYEQYF
clone size: .; J gene: TRBJ2-7; V gene: TRBV18; CDR3 length: 18; D gene: .; CDR3 DNA: TGTGCCAGCTCATCTCCCGGGGCGGCGATCCAAAGCGAATACGAGCAGTACTTC; CDR3 protein: CASSSPGAAIQSEYEQYF
clone size: .; J gene: TRBJ2-7; V gene: TRBV15; CDR3 length: 16; D gene: .; CDR3 DNA: TGTGCCACCAGCAGAGCCAGTGGACTAAACACCTACGAGCAGTACTTC; CDR3 protein: CATSRASGLNTYEQYF
clone size: .; J gene: TRBJ2-1; V gene: TRBV7-6; CDR3 length: 15; D gene: TRBD2; CDR3 DNA: TGTGCCAGCAGCTCCGGCGGGAGCTCCTACAATGAGCAGTTCTTC; CDR3 protein: CASSSGGSSYNEQFF
clone size: .; J gene: TRBJ2-7; V gene: TRBV27; CDR3 length: 13; D gene: .; CDR3 DNA: TGTGCCAGCAGTTTAAGGGGCTCCTACGAGCAGTACTTC; CDR3 protein: CASSLRGSYEQYF
clone size: .; J gene: TRBJ2-2; V gene: TRBV7-9; CDR3 length: 16; D gene: TRBD2; CDR3 DNA: TGTGCCAGCAGCACCACTAGCGGGAGTAGGACCGGGGAGCTGTTTTTT; CDR3 protein: CASSTTSGSRTGELFF
clone size: .; J gene: TRBJ2-1; V gene: TRBV4-1; CDR3 length: 15; D gene: .; CDR3 DNA: TGCGCCAGCAGCCAAGTCGGACGAGGGGCCGATGAGCAGTTCTTC; CDR3 protein: CASSQVGRGADEQFF
clone size: .; J gene: TRBJ2-7; V gene: TRBV28; CDR3 length: 14; D gene: TRBD2; CDR3 DNA: TGTGCCAGCAGTTCGGGACTAGCGGGGTACGAGCAGTACTTC; CDR3 protein: CASSSGLAGYEQYF
clone size: once; J gene: TRBJ1-2; V gene: TRBV14; CDR3 length: 14; D gene: .; CDR3 DNA: TGTGCCAGCAGCCAAGACCAGTGGGGGGATGGCTACACCTTC; CDR3 protein: CASSQDQWGDGYTF
clone size: .; J gene: TRBJ2-2; V gene: TRBV19; CDR3 length: 15; D gene: TRBD1; CDR3 DNA: TGTGCCAGTAGTACGGACAGGGGGATTGGCAGGGAGCTGTTTTTT; CDR3 protein: CASSTDRGIGRELFF
clone size: .; J gene: TRBJ1-2; V gene: TRBV28; CDR3 length: 14; D gene: TRBD1; CDR3 DNA: TGTGCCAGCAGCCCGCCCGGGACAGGTTATGGCTACACCTTC; CDR3 protein: CASSPPGTGYGYTF
clone size: few; J gene: TRBJ1-2; V gene: TRBV6-6; CDR3 length: 14; D gene: TRBD1; CDR3 DNA: TGTGCCAGCAGTTACTGGACAGGGTCGGATGGCTACACCTTC; CDR3 protein: CASSYWTGSDGYTF